Given below is one T cell receptor (beta chain) in context. The data were obtained in a study of PD-L1 blockade in urothelial cancer. Study-level background: Atezolizumab therapy began for patients in 2014, dosed at 1,200 mg intravenously every 3 weeks.

Time point given: pretreatment peripheral blood. Generated by immunoSEQ multiplex PCR, the TCRdb table keeps only in-frame clones and is missing some. The data hold around 45,000 clones, with 80% observed a single time. This sample comprised PBMCs, obtained around atezolizumab (anti-PD-L1) treatment. The source is a man in his sixties with urothelial cancer.

The CDR3 spells CASSSGTSTDTQYF. The CDR3 DNA follows: TGCGCCAGCAGCTCCGGGACTAGCACAGATACGCAGTATTTT. This sequence joins TRBV5-1 and TRBJ2-3, with D possibly matching TRBD2 (6 bases). Germline V gene sequence: CDR1 SGHRS, CDR2 YFSETQ. The V gene lost 3 bases and the J gene lost 0 bases, with 8 bases spanning the gap. CDR3 length: 14 residues. Combining the CDR3 with reference TRBV5-1 and TRBJ2-3 gives the whole variable domain KAGVTQTPRYLIKTRGQQVTLSCSPISGHRSVSWYQQTPGQGLQFLFEYFSETQRNKGNFPGRFSGRQFSNSRSEMNVSTLELGDSALYLCASSSGTSTDTQYFGPGTRLTVL.